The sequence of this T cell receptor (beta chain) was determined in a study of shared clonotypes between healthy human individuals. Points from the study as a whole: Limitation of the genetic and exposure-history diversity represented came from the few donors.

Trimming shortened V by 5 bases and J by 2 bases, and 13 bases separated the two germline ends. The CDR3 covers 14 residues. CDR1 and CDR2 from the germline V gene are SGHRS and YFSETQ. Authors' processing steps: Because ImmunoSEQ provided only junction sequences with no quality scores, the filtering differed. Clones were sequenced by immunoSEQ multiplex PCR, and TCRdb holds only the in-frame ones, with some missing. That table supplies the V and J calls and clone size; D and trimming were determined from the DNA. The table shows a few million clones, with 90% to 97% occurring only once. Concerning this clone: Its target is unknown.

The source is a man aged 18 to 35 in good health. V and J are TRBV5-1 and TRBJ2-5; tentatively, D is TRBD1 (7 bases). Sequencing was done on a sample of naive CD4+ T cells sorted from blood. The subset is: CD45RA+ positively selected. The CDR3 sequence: CASSQGGQQETQYF. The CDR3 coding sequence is TGCGCCAGCAGTCAGGGGGGCCAACAAGAGACCCAGTACTTC.